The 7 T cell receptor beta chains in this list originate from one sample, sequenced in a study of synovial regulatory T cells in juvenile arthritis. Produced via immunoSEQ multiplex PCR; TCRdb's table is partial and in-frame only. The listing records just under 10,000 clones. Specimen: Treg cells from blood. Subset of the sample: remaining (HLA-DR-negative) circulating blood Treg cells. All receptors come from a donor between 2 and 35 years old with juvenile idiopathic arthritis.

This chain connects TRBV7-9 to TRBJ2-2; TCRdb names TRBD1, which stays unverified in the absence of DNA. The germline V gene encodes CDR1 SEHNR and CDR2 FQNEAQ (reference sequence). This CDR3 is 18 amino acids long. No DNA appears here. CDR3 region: CASSLGARGIVNTGELFF.

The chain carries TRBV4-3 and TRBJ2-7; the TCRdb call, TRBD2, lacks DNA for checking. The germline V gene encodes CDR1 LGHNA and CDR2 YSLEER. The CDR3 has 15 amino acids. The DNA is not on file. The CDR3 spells CASSLGLAGGYEQYF.

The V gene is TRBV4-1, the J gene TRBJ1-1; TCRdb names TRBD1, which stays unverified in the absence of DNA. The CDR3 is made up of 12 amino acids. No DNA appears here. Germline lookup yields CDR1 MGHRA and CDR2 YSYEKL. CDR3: CASSHRDTEAFF.

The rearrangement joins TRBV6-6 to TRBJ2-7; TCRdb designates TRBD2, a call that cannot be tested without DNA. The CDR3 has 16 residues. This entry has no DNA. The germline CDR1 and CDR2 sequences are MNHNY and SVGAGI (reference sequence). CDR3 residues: CASSYSLAGGRNEQYF.

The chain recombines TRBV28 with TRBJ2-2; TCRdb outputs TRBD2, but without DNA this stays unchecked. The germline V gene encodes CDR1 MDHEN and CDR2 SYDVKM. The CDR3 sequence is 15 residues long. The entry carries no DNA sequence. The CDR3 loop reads CASSAGGENTGELFF.

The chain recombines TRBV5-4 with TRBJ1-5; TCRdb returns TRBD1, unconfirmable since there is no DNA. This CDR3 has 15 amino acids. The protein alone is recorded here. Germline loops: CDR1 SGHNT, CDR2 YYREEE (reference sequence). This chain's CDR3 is CASSHGQFSNQPQHF.

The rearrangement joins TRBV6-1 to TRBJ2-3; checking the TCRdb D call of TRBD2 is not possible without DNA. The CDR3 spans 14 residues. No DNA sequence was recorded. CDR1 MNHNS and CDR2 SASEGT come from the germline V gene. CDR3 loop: CASSAVAGGYTQYF.